This TCR beta chain was recovered during a study of T cell responses to AZD1222 COVID-19 vaccine. Germline V CDR1 and CDR2: SGHRS, YFSETQ. The CDR3 loop spans 13 amino acids. Trimming removed 0 bases from V and 8 bases from J; junction bases left unmatched: 4. Study-wide results and limits: Elevations in Spike-specific TCR breadth and depth followed administration of two AZD1222 doses.

Repertoires were generated with immunoSEQ multiplex PCR, while TCRdb's copy carries only in-frame clones and drops some. The table records 150,000 to 200,000 clones, more than 70% of them present only once. As regards this clone: Its antigen is still unknown.

The chain joins TRBV5-1 to TRBJ1-2, with 7 bases that match TRBD1. The starting material was peripheral blood, obtained 28 days after the second AZD1222 dose. This receptor was obtained from an adult who received the AZD1222 COVID-19 vaccine. CDR3 sequence: CASSLAQGGGYTF. The CDR3 DNA reads TGCGCCAGCAGCTTGGCGCAGGGGGGCGGCTACACCTTC.